The present T cell receptor beta chain was sequenced within a study of blood T cell repertoires in COVID-19. About the study: Both acute and convalescent COVID-19 samples were obtained from the United States, Italy and Spain. The cDNA or gDNA used as material had been derived from T cells, B-cell-depleted T cells, or PBMCs.

The CDR3 is 14 amino acids. Trimming removed 1 base from V and 9 bases from J; junction bases left unmatched: 3. Germline-derived CDR1 and CDR2 are MNHNS and SASEGT. Generated by immunoSEQ multiplex PCR, the TCRdb table keeps only in-frame clones and is missing some. The data contain over 40,000 clones, about 79% of them seen just once; the ten biggest clones take up roughly 2.7%. This TCR came from an older woman with acute or convalescent COVID-19. The V gene is TRBV6-1, the J gene TRBJ1-6; 7 nucleotides match TRBD1. The sequenced material came from peripheral blood. CDR3 in DNA: TGTGCCAGCAGTGAAGGGTACAGGGGTTCACCCCTCCACTTT. This translates into CASSEGYRGSPLHF.